The rows below give T cell receptor beta chains drawn from one sample of a study of molecular identifiers for immune sequencing clone quantification. TCRdb ran MiXCR on the PCR reads and lists one entry per CDR3 protein. This sample has hundreds of thousands of distinct CDR3 sequences, with about 20% found just once. Sequencing was performed on naive CD8+ T cells from blood, with Jurkat cell RNA spiked in. These receptors were obtained from a human donor in good health. Some libraries in this study had Jurkat cell RNA spiked in. The CDR3 runs from the conserved cysteine through the conserved F or W. Fields, in order: V gene, J gene, D gene, CDR3 length, CDR3 protein. A D gene is named only where the DNA matches it firmly.

TRBV6-5	TRBJ1-1	TRBD1	15	CASGGDRESNTEAFF
TRBV5-4	TRBJ2-4	-	16	CASSLEAGTPGNIQYF
TRBV24-1	TRBJ1-5	-	14	CATLVDRINQPQHF
TRBV6-4	TRBJ2-6	-	13	CASIPSGANVLTF
TRBV20-1	TRBJ2-1	TRBD2	12	CSATGTSHEQFF
TRBV25-1	TRBJ2-1	-	14	CASSEGQGGNEQFF
TRBV5-1	TRBJ1-5	-	16	CASSLSRTFSNQPQHF
TRBV7-9	TRBJ2-7	-	13	CASSPGASAWQYF
TRBV29-1	TRBJ1-1	-	12	CSVPGTLGGAFF
TRBV13	TRBJ1-1	TRBD1	14	CASSEGQPYTEAFF
TRBV6-2/TRBV6-3	TRBJ1-1	-	13	CASSLSAPTEAFF
TRBV3-2	TRBJ2-3	-	19	CASSQDHRTSGGHTDTQYF
TRBV7-6	TRBJ1-6	-	13	CASSRTVNSPLHF
TRBV4-1	TRBJ2-3	TRBD2	16	CASSQRTSGTTDTQYF
TRBV27	TRBJ2-3	-	15	CASSLSSTGQDTQYF
TRBV28	TRBJ2-5	-	17	CASLLHRAGERPETQYF
TRBV6-6	TRBJ1-2	-	12	CASRGGAEGYTF
TRBV30	TRBJ2-1	TRBD2	14	CAWSLYGLDNEQFF
TRBV25-1	TRBJ2-3	-	17	CASSEYSILAGKDTQYF
TRBV4-1	TRBJ1-5	TRBD1	16	CASSQGDSYSNQPQHF
TRBV4-1	TRBJ2-7	-	18	CASSQDVGRGYFLYEQYF
TRBV4-3	TRBJ2-5	TRBD2	15	CASSQGDGGGETQYF
TRBV9	TRBJ2-2	-	16	CASSPLRGGGSGELFF
TRBV6-5	TRBJ2-1	-	15	CASRPQADPGNEQFF
TRBV30	TRBJ2-5	-	13	CASLDSFQETQYF
TRBV19	TRBJ2-2	-	15	CASKFRAANTGELFF
TRBV12-5	TRBJ1-2	TRBD1	16	CASGSLPDRVNYGYTF
TRBV6-2/TRBV6-3	TRBJ2-1	TRBD1	15	CASSYAWTGVDEQFF
TRBV20-1	TRBJ2-5	-	13	CSATPRERAPKYF
TRBV4-1	TRBJ1-4	-	16	CASSPWMSTGDEKLFF
TRBV20-1	TRBJ1-1	-	10	CSALEGEAFF
TRBV20-1	TRBJ2-5	TRBD2	14	CSAGPSGSIETQYF
TRBV12-3/TRBV12-4	TRBJ2-5	-	15	CASSLNPPGQETQYF
TRBV4-3	TRBJ2-1	TRBD1	15	CASSQAGGSYNEQFF
TRBV28	TRBJ1-1	-	12	CASTPGGPEAFF
TRBV27	TRBJ1-5	-	14	CASSLFPGNQPQHF
TRBV5-6	TRBJ2-7	-	14	CASSFGADSYEQYF
TRBV4-1	TRBJ1-2	-	14	CASSQAGHYYGYTF
TRBV7-9	TRBJ1-1	-	14	CASSLASKNTEAFF
TRBV28	TRBJ2-7	-	14	CASSPIYTSYEQYF
TRBV19	TRBJ2-3	-	15	CASSIGAATTDTQYF
TRBV15	TRBJ2-7	TRBD1	16	CATSRVRGTGVDEQYF
TRBV9	TRBJ2-5	-	15	CASSVAPTNQETQYF
TRBV6-5	TRBJ1-1	TRBD1	15	CASSPGTGFDTEAFF
TRBV5-1	TRBJ1-1	TRBD1	18	CASSYWDRGKLLDTEAFF
TRBV21-1	TRBJ1-5	-	14	CASSGGGVNQPQHF
TRBV13	TRBJ1-6	-	17	CASSAAEGRGNNSPLHF
TRBV4-3	TRBJ2-7	-	15	CASSQDVPGAYEQYF
TRBV6-2/TRBV6-3	TRBJ2-3	TRBD2	18	CASSQIKTGTSITDTQYF
TRBV14	TRBJ2-7	TRBD1	13	CASSDRVSYEQYF
TRBV7-6	TRBJ2-3	-	14	CASSQGPGPDTQYF
TRBV7-3	TRBJ2-5	-	15	CASSLGGSGQETQYF
TRBV11-2	TRBJ2-5	-	14	CASSFSGRQETQYF
TRBV20-1	TRBJ1-3	-	14	CSARQGSSGNTIYF